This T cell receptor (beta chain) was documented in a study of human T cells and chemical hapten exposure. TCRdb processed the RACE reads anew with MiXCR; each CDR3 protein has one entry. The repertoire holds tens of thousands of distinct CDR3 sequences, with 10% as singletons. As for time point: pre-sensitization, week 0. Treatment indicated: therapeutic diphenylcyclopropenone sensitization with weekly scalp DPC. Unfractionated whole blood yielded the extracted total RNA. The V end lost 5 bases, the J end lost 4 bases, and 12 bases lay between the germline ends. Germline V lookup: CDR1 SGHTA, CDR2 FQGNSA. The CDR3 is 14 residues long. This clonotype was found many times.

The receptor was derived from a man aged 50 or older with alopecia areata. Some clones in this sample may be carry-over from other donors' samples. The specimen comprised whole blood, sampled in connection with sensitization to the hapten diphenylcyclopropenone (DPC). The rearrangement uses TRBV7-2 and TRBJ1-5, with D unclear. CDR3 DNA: TGTGCCAGCAGCCGCGGGAACCTGAATCAGCCCCAGCATTTT. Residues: CASSRGNLNQPQHF. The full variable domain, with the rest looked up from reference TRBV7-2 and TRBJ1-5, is GAGVSQSPSNKVTEKGKDVELRCDPISGHTALYWYRQSLGQGLEFLIYFQGNSAPDKSGLPSDRFSAERTGGSVSTLTIQRTQQEDSAVYLCASSRGNLNQPQHFGDGTRLSIL.